These 22 T cell receptor beta chains came from one sample sequenced in a study of beta chain features in type 1 diabetes. Investigators reverse transcribed all isolated RNA, so they sequenced expressed TCRB transcripts. Repertoires were generated with immunoSEQ multiplex PCR, while TCRdb's copy carries only in-frame clones and drops some. The data hold about 150,000 clones, with about 8.1% observed a single time. The sample taken for sequencing was central memory CD4+ T cells from blood. The receptors originated from a young man in good health.

This clone was counted at least ten times. The chain couples TRBV2 to TRBJ1-2, with TRBD1 matching 7 bases. Germline trimming cut 3 bases from V and 0 bases from J; bases unmatched to any gene: 4. This CDR3 comprises 15 residues. CDR1 SNHLY and CDR2 FYNNEI come from the germline V gene. CDR3 region: CASSEGTATNYGYTF. CDR3 DNA sequence: TGTGCCAGCAGTGAGGGGACAGCCACTAACTATGGCTACACCTTC.

This clone has ten or more counts. V is TRBV28 and J is TRBJ2-7, with a tentative D call TRBD1 (5 bases). This CDR3 contains 13 residues. V lost 4 bases and J lost 1, with 8 bases in between. Germline assignment: CDR1 MDHEN and CDR2 SYDVKM. The CDR3 is CASSSTGSYEQYF. CDR3 coding DNA: TGTGCCAGCAGTTCCACAGGTTCCTACGAGCAGTACTTC. The full variable domain, in which reference TRBV28 and TRBJ2-7 provide the parts outside the CDR3, is DVKVTQSSRYLVKRTGEKVFLECVQDMDHENMFWYRQDPGLGLRLIYFSYDVKMKEKGDIPEGYSVSREKKERFSLILESASTNQTSMYLCASSSTGSYEQYFGPGTRLTVT.

V and J are TRBV27 and TRBJ2-3; 10 bases line up with TRBD1. The trim removed 5 bases at V and 5 bases at J, leaving 7 bases unmatched. Looked up from germline, CDR1 is MNHEY and CDR2 is SMNVEV (reference sequence). The CDR3 sequence is 15 residues long. CDR3: CASSPRDRGKDTQYF. The DNA of the CDR3 is TGTGCCAGCAGTCCCCGGGACAGGGGTAAAGATACGCAGTATTTT.

The table lists this clone with a few counts. V is TRBV4-3 and J is TRBJ1-2, with 9 bases lining up with TRBD1. In germline, CDR1 is LGHNA, CDR2 YSLEER. Trimming removed 0 bases from V and 4 bases from J; junction bases left unmatched: 6. The CDR3 is made up of 16 amino acids. The CDR3 nucleotides read TGCGCCAGCAGCCAAGATTTCCGGGACAGGGTCTATGGCTACACCTTC. This codes for CASSQDFRDRVYGYTF.

This clone was seen only a few times. This sequence joins TRBV18 and TRBJ2-7, with 9 bases aligning to TRBD1. J gave up 6 bases and V 3 bases, and 12 bases lay outside the gene matches. Per germline, CDR1 KGHSH and CDR2 LQKENI. The CDR3 is 16 amino acids. The CDR3 DNA is TGTGCCAGCTCACCCCCAACAGGGGGCGTTTTCCCCGAGCAGTACTTC. This encodes CASSPPTGGVFPEQYF.

This sequence joins TRBV6-6 and TRBJ1-5; 10 nucleotides match TRBD1. J lost 6 bases, V lost 6 bases, and 5 bases had no gene match. The germline V gene encodes CDR1 MNHNY and CDR2 SVGAGI (reference sequence). The CDR3 spans 14 residues. The CDR3 sequence: CASRRDRGGQPQHF. The CDR3 nucleotides read TGTGCCAGCAGGCGGGACAGGGGTGGTCAGCCCCAGCATTTT.

The chain joins TRBV9 to TRBJ2-2, with D uncertain. Trimming pared 0 bases from V and 0 bases from J, leaving 9 bases between. The length of the CDR3 is 16 residues. The germline CDR1 and CDR2 sequences are SGDLS and YYNGEE. The CDR3 spells CASSVGGGTNTGELFF. The DNA for the CDR3 is TGTGCCAGCAGCGTAGGCGGCGGTACGAACACCGGGGAGCTGTTTTTT.

This chain connects TRBV29-1 to TRBJ1-1; the D gene is possibly TRBD1 (6 bases). Germline CDR1 reads SQVTM; CDR2 reads ANQGSEA. CDR3 size: 15 residues. V was clipped by 3 bases and J by 0 bases, with 14 bases between them. The CDR3 here is CSVDGGGGVNTEAFF. In DNA form, the CDR3 reads TGCAGCGTTGATGGGGGGGGCGGGGTGAACACTGAAGCTTTCTTT.

The V gene is TRBV7-9, the J gene TRBJ2-5, with a possible D match to TRBD2 (5 bases). With 1 base removed from V and 3 bases from J, the gap between germline ends came to 12 bases. The CDR3 is made up of 15 amino acids. Germline V gene lookup returns CDR1 SEHNR and CDR2 FQNEAQ (reference sequence). CDR3 coding DNA: TGTGCCAGCAGCTTAGGACAAAGCGGAAAAGAGACCCAGTACTTC. It translates to CASSLGQSGKETQYF.

This clone was seen repeatedly, ten times or more. The V gene is TRBV9, the J gene TRBJ1-2, with TRBD1 matching 12 bases. This CDR3 is built from 17 residues. The ends lost 3 bases at V and 0 bases at J; junction bases unmatched: 6. CDR1 and CDR2 from the germline V gene are SGDLS and YYNGEE. CDR3 region: CASSDGTGGLTNYGYTF. CDR3 coding DNA: TGTGCCAGCAGCGACGGGACAGGGGGCCTTACTAACTATGGCTACACCTTC.

This clone was picked up a small number of times. The V call is TRBV2, the J call TRBJ1-4, with D unresolved. The CDR3 has 13 residues. Germline V gene data show CDR1 as SNHLY and CDR2 as FYNNEI. Trimming stripped 5 bases from V and 4 bases from J, with 8 bases between. For the CDR3, the DNA is TGTGCCAGCAGTATGGACTATAATGAAAAACTGTTTTTT. Translating gives CASSMDYNEKLFF.

This clone was observed a few times. Other nucleotide sequences in the sample specify the same CDR3. The J gene is TRBJ1-1, the V gene TRBV19; D is unresolved. Trimming took off 3 bases at V and 1 base at J, with 6 bases between the two ends. The CDR3 runs to 13 residues. Germline CDR1 is LNHDA and CDR2 is SQIVND (reference sequence). The CDR3, as DNA: TGTGCCAGTAGTATCTCGAGGAACACTGAAGCTTTCTTT. It codes for CASSISRNTEAFF.

This clone came up a few times. The V call is TRBV7-3, the J call TRBJ2-1, with D possibly being TRBD1 (5 bases). This CDR3 spans 13 amino acids. Between the trimmed V and J ends, which lost 3 bases and 10 bases, there was a span of 13 bases. In germline, CDR1 is SGHTA, CDR2 FQGTGA. CDR3 DNA sequence: TGTGCCAGCAGCTTCAGTAACACAGGAGAGCAGTTCTTC. Amino acids: CASSFSNTGEQFF.

In its sample, this clone was seen many times. The chain employs TRBV19 and TRBJ2-2; 7 bases align to TRBD1. The germline gives CDR1 LNHDA, CDR2 SQIVND (reference sequence). This CDR3 has 13 amino acids. J gave up 8 bases and V 5 bases, and 5 bases lay outside the gene matches. DNA for the CDR3: TGTGCCAGTAGTGCACAGGGGTCTGGGGAGCTGTTTTTT. As protein: CASSAQGSGELFF.

This chain links TRBV6-4 with TRBJ2-2; D not resolved. The length of the CDR3 is 13 residues. Trimming stripped 8 bases from V and 2 bases from J, with 9 bases between. In germline, CDR1 is MRHNA, CDR2 SNTAGT. CDR3 in amino acids: CASARGNTGELFF. The DNA of the CDR3 is TGTGCCAGCGCGCGCGGAAACACCGGGGAGCTGTTTTTT.

This clone has ten or more counts. The chain employs TRBV23-1 and TRBJ2-5, with 11 positions matching TRBD1. TRBV23-1 is labeled an ORF, and its function is uncertain. The CDR3 has 18 amino acids. V lost 3 bases to trimming and J lost 3 bases; unmatched junction nucleotides: 12. The CDR3 DNA sequence: TGCGCCAGCAGTCAGGGGAGGACAGGGGGCGCTCGGAAAGAGACCCAGTACTTC. Amino acid sequence: CASSQGRTGGARKETQYF.

J is TRBJ1-2 and V is TRBV15; a weak D match, TRBD1 (6 bases). Germline-derived CDR1 and CDR2 are LNHNV and YYDKDF (reference sequence). The CDR3 spans 15 residues. V dropped 1 base and J dropped 4 bases, with 13 bases sitting between them. CDR3 protein: CATSRGSQGAYGYTF. The CDR3 coding sequence is TGTGCCACCAGCAGAGGGTCACAGGGTGCCTATGGCTACACCTTC.

The V gene is TRBV10-3, the J gene TRBJ2-1; TRBD1 aligns across 8 bases. In germline, CDR1 is ENHRY, CDR2 SYGVKD. The CDR3 sequence is 15 residues long. Trimming at V came to 3 bases and at J to 1 base, leaving 2 bases not matched to a gene. The CDR3 DNA reads as TGTGCCATCAGTGAACAGGGGGGTTCCTACAATGAGCAGTTCTTC. Translation gives CAISEQGGSYNEQFF.

This clone showed up just a few times. The J gene is TRBJ1-2, the V gene TRBV4-1; D call uncertain. This CDR3 contains 14 residues. Trimming took off 2 bases at V and 7 bases at J, with 14 bases between the two ends. CDR1 is MGHRA and CDR2 is YSYEKL in the germline V gene. The CDR3 DNA reads TGCGCCAGCAGCCAACAATCGAGTTATGGTGGCTACACCTTC. Amino acids: CASSQQSSYGGYTF.

The rearrangement joins TRBV2 to TRBJ2-3; TRBD2 agrees at 11 bases. CDR1 and CDR2 from the germline V gene are SNHLY and FYNNEI. V shed 7 bases, J shed 1 base, and the junction held 1 base outside the gene matches. The length of the CDR3 is 14 residues. The CDR3 reads CASKTSGGTDTQYF. CDR3 nucleotides: TGTGCCAGCAAGACTAGCGGGGGCACAGATACGCAGTATTTT.

This clone was found a few times. The V and J genes are TRBV9 and TRBJ2-6, with TRBD1 identical over 7 bases. There are 20 residues in the CDR3. V lost 4 bases and J lost 0; bases outside the gene matches: 16. CDR1 is SGDLS, CDR2 YYNGEE, per germline. The CDR3 spells CASSLLPTPGQSSGANVLTF. CDR3 bases: TGTGCCAGCAGCCTCCTCCCAACGCCGGGACAGTCCTCTGGGGCCAACGTCCTGACTTTC.

The rearrangement links TRBV27 to TRBJ1-1; maybe TRBD1 (6 bases). V lost 6 bases to trimming and J lost 3 bases, with 14 bases between them. The CDR3 has 14 amino acids. The germline V gene has CDR1 MNHEY and CDR2 SMNVEV (reference sequence). This chain's CDR3 is CASRRRTEDTEAFF. The CDR3 DNA reads TGTGCCAGCAGACGCCGGACAGAAGACACTGAAGCTTTCTTT.